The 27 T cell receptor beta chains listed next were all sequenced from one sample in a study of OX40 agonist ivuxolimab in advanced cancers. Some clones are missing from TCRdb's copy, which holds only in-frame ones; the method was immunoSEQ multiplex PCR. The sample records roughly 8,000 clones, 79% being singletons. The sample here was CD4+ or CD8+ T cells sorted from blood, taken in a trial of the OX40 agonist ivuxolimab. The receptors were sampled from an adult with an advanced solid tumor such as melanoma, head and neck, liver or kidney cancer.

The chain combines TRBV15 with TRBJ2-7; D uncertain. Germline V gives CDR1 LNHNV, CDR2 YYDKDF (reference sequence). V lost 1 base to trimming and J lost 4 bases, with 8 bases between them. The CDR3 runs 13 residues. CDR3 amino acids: CATSRAAAYEQYF. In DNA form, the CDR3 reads TGTGCCACCAGCAGAGCGGCAGCGTACGAGCAGTACTTC.

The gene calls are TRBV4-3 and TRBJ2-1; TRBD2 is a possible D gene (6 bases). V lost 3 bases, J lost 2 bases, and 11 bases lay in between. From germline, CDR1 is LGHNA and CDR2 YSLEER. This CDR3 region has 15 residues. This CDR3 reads CASSQERRAYNEQFF. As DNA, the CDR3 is TGCGCCAGCAGCCAGGAAAGGAGGGCCTACAATGAGCAGTTCTTC.

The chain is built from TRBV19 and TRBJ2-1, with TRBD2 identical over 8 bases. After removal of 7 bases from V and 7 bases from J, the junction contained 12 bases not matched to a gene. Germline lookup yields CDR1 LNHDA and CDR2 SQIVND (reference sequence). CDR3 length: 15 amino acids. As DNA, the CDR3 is TGTGCCAGTAATGGGGTACTAGCGGCAGCTAATGAGCAGTTCTTC. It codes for CASNGVLAAANEQFF.

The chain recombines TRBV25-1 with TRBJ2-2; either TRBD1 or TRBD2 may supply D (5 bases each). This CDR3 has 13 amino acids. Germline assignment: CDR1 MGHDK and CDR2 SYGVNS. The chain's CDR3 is CAPEGPGTGELFF. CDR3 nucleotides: TGTGCTCCAGAGGGACCTGGCACCGGGGAGCTGTTTTTT.

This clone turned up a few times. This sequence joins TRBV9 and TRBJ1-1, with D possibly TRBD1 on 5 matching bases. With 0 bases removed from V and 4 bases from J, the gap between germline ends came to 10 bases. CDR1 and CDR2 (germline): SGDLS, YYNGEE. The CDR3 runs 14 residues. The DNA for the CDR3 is TGTGCCAGCAGCGTAGGAGGGGATCTCACTGAAGCTTTCTTT. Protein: CASSVGGDLTEAFF.

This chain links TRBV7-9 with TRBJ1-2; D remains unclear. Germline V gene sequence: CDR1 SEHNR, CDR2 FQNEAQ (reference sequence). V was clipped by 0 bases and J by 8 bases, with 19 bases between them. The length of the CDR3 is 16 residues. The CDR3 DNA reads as TGTGCCAGCAGCTTAGCGGTCGCGGAGACTACGAGAGGCTACACCTTC. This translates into CASSLAVAETTRGYTF. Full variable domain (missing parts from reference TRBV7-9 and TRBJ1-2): DTGVSQNPRHKITKRGQNVTFRCDPISEHNRLYWYRQTLGQGPEFLTYFQNEAQLEKSRLLSDRFSAERPKGSFSTLEIQRTEQGDSAMYLCASSLAVAETTRGYTFGSGTRLTVV.

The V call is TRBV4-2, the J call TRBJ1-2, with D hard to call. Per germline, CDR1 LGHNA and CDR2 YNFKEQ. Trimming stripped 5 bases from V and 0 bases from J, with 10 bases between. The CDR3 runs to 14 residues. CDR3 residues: CASSLGGSNYGYTF. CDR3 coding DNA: TGTGCCAGCAGCTTAGGCGGATCTAACTATGGCTACACCTTC.

CDR3 sequence: CASSQEGTGRPNYGYTF. The CDR3 DNA reads TGCGCCAGCAGCCAAGAAGGGACAGGGCGTCCTAACTATGGCTACACCTTC. This chain joins TRBV4-1 and TRBJ1-2, with TRBD1 identical over 9 bases. Germline lookup yields CDR1 MGHRA and CDR2 YSYEKL. V was clipped by 0 bases and J by 0 bases; unmatched bases: 5. The CDR3 runs 17 residues.

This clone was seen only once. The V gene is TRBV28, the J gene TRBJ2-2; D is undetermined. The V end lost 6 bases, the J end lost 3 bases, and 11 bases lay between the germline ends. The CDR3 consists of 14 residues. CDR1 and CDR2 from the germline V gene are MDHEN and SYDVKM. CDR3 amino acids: CASRDHTDTGELFF. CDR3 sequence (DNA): TGTGCCAGCAGAGACCATACCGACACCGGGGAGCTGTTTTTT.

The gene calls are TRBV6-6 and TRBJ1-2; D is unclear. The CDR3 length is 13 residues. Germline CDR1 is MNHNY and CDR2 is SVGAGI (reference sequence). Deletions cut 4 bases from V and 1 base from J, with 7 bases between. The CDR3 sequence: CASSSINNYGYTF. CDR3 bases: TGTGCCAGCAGTTCTATCAATAACTATGGCTACACCTTC.

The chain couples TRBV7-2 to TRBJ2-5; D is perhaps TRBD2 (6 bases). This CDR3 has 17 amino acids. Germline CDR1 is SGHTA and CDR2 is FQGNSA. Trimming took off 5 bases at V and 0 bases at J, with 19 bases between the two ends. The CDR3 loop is CASSPVGGTVNQETQYF. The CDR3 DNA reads TGTGCCAGCAGCCCGGTTGGGGGGACGGTTAACCAAGAGACCCAGTACTTC.

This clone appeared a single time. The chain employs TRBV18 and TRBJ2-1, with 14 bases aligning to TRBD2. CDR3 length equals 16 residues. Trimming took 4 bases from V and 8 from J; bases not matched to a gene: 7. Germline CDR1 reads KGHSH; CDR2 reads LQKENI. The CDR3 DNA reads TGTGCCAGCTCACGAACGGGACTAGCGGGAGTTCATGAGCAGTTCTTC. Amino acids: CASSRTGLAGVHEQFF.

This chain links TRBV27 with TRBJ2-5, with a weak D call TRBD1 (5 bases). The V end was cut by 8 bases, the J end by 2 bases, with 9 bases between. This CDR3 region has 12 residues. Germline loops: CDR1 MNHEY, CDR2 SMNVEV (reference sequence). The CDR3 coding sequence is TGTGCCAGCGGAGCAGGGCAAGAGACCCAGTACTTC. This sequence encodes CASGAGQETQYF.

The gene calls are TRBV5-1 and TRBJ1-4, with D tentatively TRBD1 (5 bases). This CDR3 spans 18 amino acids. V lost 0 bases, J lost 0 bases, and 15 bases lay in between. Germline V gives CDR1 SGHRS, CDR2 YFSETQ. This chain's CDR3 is CASSLEGLEGPTNEKLFF. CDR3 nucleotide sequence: TGCGCCAGCAGCTTGGAGGGGCTGGAGGGTCCAACTAATGAAAAACTGTTTTTT.

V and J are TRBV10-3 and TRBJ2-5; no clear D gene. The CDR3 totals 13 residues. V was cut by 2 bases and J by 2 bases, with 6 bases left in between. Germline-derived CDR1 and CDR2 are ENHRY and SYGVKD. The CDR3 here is CAISESTQETQYF. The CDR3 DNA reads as TGTGCCATCAGTGAGAGCACGCAAGAGACCCAGTACTTC.

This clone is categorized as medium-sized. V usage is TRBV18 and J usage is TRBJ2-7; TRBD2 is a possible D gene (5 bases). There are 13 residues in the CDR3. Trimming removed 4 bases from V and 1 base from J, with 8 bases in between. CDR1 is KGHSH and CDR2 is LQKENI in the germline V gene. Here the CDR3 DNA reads TGTGCCAGCTCACTACCGGGGTCCTACGAGCAGTACTTC. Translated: CASSLPGSYEQYF.

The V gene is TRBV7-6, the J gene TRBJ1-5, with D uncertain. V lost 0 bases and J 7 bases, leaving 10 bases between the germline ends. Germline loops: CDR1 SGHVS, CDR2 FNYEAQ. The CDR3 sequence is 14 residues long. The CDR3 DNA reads TGTGCCAGCAGCTTAGCAGGGTACGGACAGCCCCAGCATTTT. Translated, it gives CASSLAGYGQPQHF.

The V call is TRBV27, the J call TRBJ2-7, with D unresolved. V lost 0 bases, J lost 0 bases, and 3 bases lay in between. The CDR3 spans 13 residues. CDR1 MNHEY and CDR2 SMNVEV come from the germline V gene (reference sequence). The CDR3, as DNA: TGTGCCAGCAGTTTATCGATCTCCTACGAGCAGTACTTC. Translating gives CASSLSISYEQYF.

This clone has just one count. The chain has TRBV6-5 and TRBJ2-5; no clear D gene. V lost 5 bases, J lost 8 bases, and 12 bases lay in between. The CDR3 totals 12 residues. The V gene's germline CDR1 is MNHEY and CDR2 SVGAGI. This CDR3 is CASSGEDTTQYF. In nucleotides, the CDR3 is TGTGCCAGCAGTGGAGAAGACACTACCCAGTACTTC.

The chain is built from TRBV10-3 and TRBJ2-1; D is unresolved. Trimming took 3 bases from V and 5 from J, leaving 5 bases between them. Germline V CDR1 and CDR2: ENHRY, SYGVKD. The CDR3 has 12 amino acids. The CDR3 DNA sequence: TGTGCCATCAGTGATTCTGACAATGAGCAGTTCTTC. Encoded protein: CAISDSDNEQFF.

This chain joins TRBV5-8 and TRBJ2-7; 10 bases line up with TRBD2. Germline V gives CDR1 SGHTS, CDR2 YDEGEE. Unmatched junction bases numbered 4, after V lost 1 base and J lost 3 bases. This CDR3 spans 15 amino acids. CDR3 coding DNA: TGTGCCAGCAGCTTGTGGCTAGCGGGAGACTACGAGCAGTACTTC. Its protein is CASSLWLAGDYEQYF. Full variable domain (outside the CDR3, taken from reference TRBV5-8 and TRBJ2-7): EAGVTQSPTHLIKTRGQQATLRCSPISGHTSVYWYQQALGLGLQFLLWYDEGEERNRGNFPPRFSGRQFPNYSSELNVNALELEDSALYLCASSLWLAGDYEQYFGPGTRLTVT.

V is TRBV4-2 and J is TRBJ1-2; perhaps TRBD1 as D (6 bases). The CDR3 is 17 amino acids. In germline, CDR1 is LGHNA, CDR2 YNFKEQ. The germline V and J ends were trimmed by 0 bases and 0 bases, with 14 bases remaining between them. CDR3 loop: CASSQDSRSGANYGYTF. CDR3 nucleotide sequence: TGTGCCAGCAGCCAAGATAGTCGGTCAGGGGCTAACTATGGCTACACCTTC.

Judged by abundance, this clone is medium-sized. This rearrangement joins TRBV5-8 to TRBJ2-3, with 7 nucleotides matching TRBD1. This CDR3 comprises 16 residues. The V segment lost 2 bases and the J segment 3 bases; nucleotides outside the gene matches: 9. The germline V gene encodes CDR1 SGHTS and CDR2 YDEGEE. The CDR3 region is CASSFYRGRPTDTQYF. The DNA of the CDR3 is TGTGCCAGCAGCTTCTACAGGGGCCGGCCGACAGATACGCAGTATTTT.

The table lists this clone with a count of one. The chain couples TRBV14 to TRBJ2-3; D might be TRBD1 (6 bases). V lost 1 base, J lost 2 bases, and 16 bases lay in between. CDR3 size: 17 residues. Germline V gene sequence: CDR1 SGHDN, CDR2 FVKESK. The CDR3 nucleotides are TGTGCCAGCAGCCAAGCCCAAACAGGGACCATCACAGATACGCAGTATTTT. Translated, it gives CASSQAQTGTITDTQYF.

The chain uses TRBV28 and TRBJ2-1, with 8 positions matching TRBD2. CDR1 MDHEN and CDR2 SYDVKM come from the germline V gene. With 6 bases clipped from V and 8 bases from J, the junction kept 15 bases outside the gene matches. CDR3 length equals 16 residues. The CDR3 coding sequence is TGTGCCAGCAGCTCCGGGACTAGGGCTCGGGGAGATGAGCAGTTCTTC. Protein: CASSSGTRARGDEQFF.

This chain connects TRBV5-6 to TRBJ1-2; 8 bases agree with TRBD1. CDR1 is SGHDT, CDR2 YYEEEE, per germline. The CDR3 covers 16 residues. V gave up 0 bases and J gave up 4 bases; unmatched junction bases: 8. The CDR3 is CASSLASGGTGYGYTF. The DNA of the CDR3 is TGTGCCAGCAGCTTGGCCTCGGGAGGGACAGGCTATGGCTACACCTTC.

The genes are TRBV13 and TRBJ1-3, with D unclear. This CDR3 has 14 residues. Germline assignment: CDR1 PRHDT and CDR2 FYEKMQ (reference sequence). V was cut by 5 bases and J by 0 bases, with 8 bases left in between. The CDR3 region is CASSAGTSGNTIYF. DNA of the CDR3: TGTGCCAGCAGCGCGGGAACCTCTGGAAACACCATATATTTT.